Below are 32 T cell receptor beta chains sequenced from a single sample in a study of early T cells in non-severe SARS-CoV-2 infection. TCRdb reprocessed the 5' RACE reads with MiXCR, giving one entry per CDR3 protein. The sample consists of tens of thousands of distinct CDR3 sequences, approximately 12% of them appearing once. The sample comprised whole blood. The source is an adult who was a healthcare worker with PCR-confirmed SARS-CoV-2 infection or an uninfected control (not recorded which).

This clonotype came up many times. This chain uses TRBV3-1 with TRBJ2-5; D is unresolved. Between the trimmed V and J ends, which lost 4 bases and 3 bases, there was a span of 9 bases. This CDR3 region has 13 residues. Germline CDR1 LGHDT, CDR2 YNNKEL (reference sequence). CDR3 protein: CASSRQGEETQYF. The CDR3 region has the DNA TGTGCCAGCAGCCGGCAAGGAGAAGAGACCCAGTACTTC.

This clonotype was observed many times. The chain carries TRBV19 and TRBJ1-4; D is perhaps TRBD1 (6 bases). Germline-derived CDR1 and CDR2 are LNHDA and SQIVND (reference sequence). The CDR3 is made up of 14 amino acids. V dropped 10 bases and J dropped 4 bases, with 16 bases sitting between them. The CDR3 spells CATGQAVNNEKLFF. The CDR3 coding sequence is TGTGCCACGGGACAAGCTGTTAATAATGAAAAACTGTTTTTT. The entire variable domain, with the rest obtained from reference TRBV19 and TRBJ1-4, is as follows: DGGITQSPKYLFRKEGQNVTLSCEQNLNHDAMYWYRQDPGQGLRLIYYSQIVNDFQKGDIAEGYSVSREKKESFPLTVTSAQKNPTAFYLCATGQAVNNEKLFFGSGTQLSVL.

This clonotype was counted a few times. This rearrangement joins TRBV28 to TRBJ1-1; D remains ambiguous. The CDR3 totals 16 residues. V gave up 5 bases and J gave up 0 bases, with 16 bases separating them. The germline V gene encodes CDR1 MDHEN and CDR2 SYDVKM. The CDR3 region has the DNA TGTGCCAGCAGTACCGCCGGGAGTACCTTGAACACTGAAGCTTTCTTT. Translation: CASSTAGSTLNTEAFF.

This clonotype was counted at least ten times. The V and J genes are TRBV19 and TRBJ2-2, with D perhaps matching TRBD2 (6 bases). Germline CDR1 and CDR2: LNHDA and SQIVND (reference sequence). CDR3 length: 14 residues. Between the trimmed V and J ends, which lost 6 bases and 5 bases, there was a span of 13 bases. The CDR3 DNA reads TGTGCCAGTAGCCCTTCCCGGGGGACCGGGGAGCTGTTTTTT. It translates to CASSPSRGTGELFF.

The V and J genes are TRBV29-1 and TRBJ1-1; the D is unclear. Germline V CDR1 and CDR2: SQVTM, ANQGSEA. The V end was cut by 3 bases, the J end by 0 bases, with 5 bases between. CDR3 length equals 12 residues. CDR3 protein: CSVDLMNTEAFF. CDR3 coding DNA: TGCAGCGTTGATCTCATGAACACTGAAGCTTTCTTT.

The chain links TRBV7-2 to TRBJ2-3; D tentatively reads TRBD1 or TRBD2 (5 bases each). CDR1 SGHTA and CDR2 FQGNSA come from the germline V gene. This CDR3 is 16 amino acids long. V was pared by 5 bases and J by 2 bases, with 17 bases between. CDR3 loop: CASSPYPGPNTDTQYF. The CDR3 DNA sequence: TGTGCCAGCAGCCCTTACCCGGGACCTAACACAGATACGCAGTATTTT.

This clonotype was counted ten times or more. The genes are TRBV5-4 and TRBJ2-5; perhaps TRBD2 as D (6 bases). The CDR3 is 15 residues long. Germline CDR1 is SGHNT and CDR2 is YYREEE (reference sequence). Trimming shortened V by 2 bases and J by 4 bases, and 15 bases separated the two germline ends. The CDR3 protein is CASSFPGTGAETQYF. The CDR3 DNA is TGTGCCAGCAGCTTTCCGGGGACTGGCGCAGAGACCCAGTACTTC.

Notes on this clonotype: A much larger clone differs by one base, so this may be a read error. V usage is TRBV5-4 and J usage is TRBJ1-2; 9 nucleotides match TRBD1. There are 14 residues in the CDR3. CDR1 is SGHNT and CDR2 is YYREEE in the germline V gene (reference sequence). The CDR3 spells CAISSDRGSYGYTF. The CDR3 region has the DNA TGTGCCATCAGCTCGGACAGGGGTTCCTATGGCTACACCTTC. Combining the CDR3 with reference TRBV5-4 and TRBJ1-2 gives the whole variable domain ETGVTQSPTHLIKTRGQQVTLRCSSQSGHNTVSWYQQALGQGPQFIFQYYREEENGRGNFPPRFSGLQFPNYSSELNVNALELDDSALYLCAISSDRGSYGYTFGSGTRLTVV.

In this sample, this clonotype turned up many times. CDR3 sequence reads: CASSQDRGTGGANVLTF. The CDR3, as DNA: TGCGCCAGCAGCCAAGATAGGGGGACAGGCGGGGCCAACGTCCTGACTTTC. This chain connects TRBV4-3 to TRBJ2-6; 8 bases are a match to TRBD1. CDR3 length equals 17 residues. The junction had 5 bases not matched to a gene; V was cut back by 0 bases and J by 4 bases. Germline assignment: CDR1 LGHNA and CDR2 YSLEER.

This clonotype showed up many times. J is TRBJ1-4 and V is TRBV4-3; the D gene is possibly TRBD1 (5 bases). The V gene lost 4 bases and the J gene lost 2 bases, with 14 bases spanning the gap. Germline V lookup: CDR1 LGHNA, CDR2 YSLEER. The CDR3 runs 16 residues. CDR3 nucleotide sequence: TGCGCCAGCAGCCGAATGATCGGGGGGACTAATGAAAAACTGTTTTTT. Encoded protein: CASSRMIGGTNEKLFF.

V gene TRBV5-4 combines with J gene TRBJ1-4, with D maybe TRBD1 (6 bases). Germline CDR1 SGHNT, CDR2 YYREEE (reference sequence). This CDR3 is built from 15 residues. The V gene lost 3 bases and the J gene lost 0 bases, with 9 bases spanning the gap. This CDR3 reads CASSSQGSTNEKLFF. CDR3 DNA: TGTGCCAGCAGCTCTCAGGGGTCAACTAATGAAAAACTGTTTTTT. Looking up the rest from reference TRBV5-4 and TRBJ1-4 gives the full variable domain: ETGVTQSPTHLIKTRGQQVTLRCSSQSGHNTVSWYQQALGQGPQFIFQYYREEENGRGNFPPRFSGLQFPNYSSELNVNALELDDSALYLCASSSQGSTNEKLFFGSGTQLSVL.

V gene TRBV7-9 combines with J gene TRBJ2-1, with TRBD2 identical over 12 bases. From germline, CDR1 is SEHNR and CDR2 FQNEAQ (reference sequence). The CDR3 is 18 residues long. Germline trimming cut 3 bases from V and 4 bases from J; bases unmatched to any gene: 10. CDR3 coding DNA: TGTGCCAGCAGCTTTAATCGACTAGCGGGGGCTATGTACAATGAGCAGTTCTTC. This sequence encodes CASSFNRLAGAMYNEQFF.

The rearrangement uses TRBV19 and TRBJ2-2; D may correspond to TRBD1 or TRBD2 (5 bases each). The CDR3 is 14 residues long. The germline V gene encodes CDR1 LNHDA and CDR2 SQIVND (reference sequence). V lost 5 bases and J lost 6, with 13 bases in between. The CDR3 here is CASSALVGAGELFF. In DNA form, the CDR3 reads TGTGCCAGTAGTGCCCTGGTGGGGGCCGGGGAGCTGTTTTTT.

This clonotype was counted ten times or more. The chain joins TRBV10-1 to TRBJ2-3; maybe TRBD2 (5 bases). V lost 5 bases and J lost 6, with 12 bases in between. The CDR3 consists of 13 residues. Germline CDR1 reads WNHNN; CDR2 reads SYGVQD (reference sequence). The CDR3 protein is CASSPGMEDTQYF. The CDR3 nucleotides are TGCGCCAGCAGTCCCGGGATGGAGGATACGCAGTATTTT.

A few counts support this clonotype. The CDR3 DNA is TGTGCCAGCAGTTCCGATCGGACAGTCTTCTCCTACAATGAGCAGTTCTTC. Translated, it gives CASSSDRTVFSYNEQFF. The rearrangement joins TRBV6-6 to TRBJ2-1; possible D gene TRBD1, 6 bases. V gave up 4 bases and J gave up 0 bases, with 16 bases separating them. Germline V gives CDR1 MNHNY, CDR2 SVGAGI (reference sequence). The CDR3 has 17 residues.

In its sample, this clonotype was seen a few times. The chain couples TRBV29-1 to TRBJ2-1; the match to TRBD1 covers 8 bases. V shed 4 bases and J 9 bases; nucleotides not matched to a gene: 5. The CDR3 length is 12 residues. Germline CDR1 and CDR2: SQVTM and ANQGSEA. CDR3 bases: TGCAGCGTTGGTACAGGGGGACGTGAGCAGTTCTTC. It codes for CSVGTGGREQFF.

This clonotype has a count of ten or more. CDR3 in DNA: TGTGCCAGCAGCTTCGGAGCGGGTATACACAATGAGCAGTTCTTC. Translation: CASSFGAGIHNEQFF. V gene TRBV13 combines with J gene TRBJ2-1; possibly TRBD2 for D (6 bases). The CDR3 runs to 15 residues. Germline lookup yields CDR1 PRHDT and CDR2 FYEKMQ (reference sequence). Trimming cost V 3 bases and J 5 bases, with 14 bases left between them.

This clonotype was seen repeatedly, ten times or more. The chain recombines TRBV5-6 with TRBJ2-2; D unclear. The CDR3 is 17 amino acids. CDR1 is SGHDT and CDR2 is YYEEEE in the germline V gene. V was shortened by 5 bases and J by 0 bases, with 17 bases between the two germline ends. DNA of the CDR3: TGTGCCAGCAGGCCCCGGATGAGAACCCCGAACACCGGGGAGCTGTTTTTT. It encodes CASRPRMRTPNTGELFF. The full variable domain, its missing parts supplied by reference TRBV5-6 and TRBJ2-2, is DAGVTQSPTHLIKTRGQQVTLRCSPKSGHDTVSWYQQALGQGPQFIFQYYEEEERQRGNFPDRFSGHQFPNYSSELNVNALLLGDSALYLCASRPRMRTPNTGELFFGEGSRLTVL.

This clonotype was seen ten or more times. J is TRBJ2-1 and V is TRBV7-6; D is undetermined. CDR1 and CDR2 from the germline V gene are SGHVS and FNYEAQ. CDR3 size: 16 residues. The V end lost 2 bases, the J end lost 0 bases, and 11 bases lay between the germline ends. The CDR3 sequence is CASSLYDRSSYNEQFF. The CDR3 DNA sequence: TGTGCCAGCAGCTTATATGACCGCAGCTCCTACAATGAGCAGTTCTTC.

The chain carries TRBV7-2 and TRBJ2-3, with 10 bases identical to TRBD2. Germline V gene sequence: CDR1 SGHTA, CDR2 FQGNSA. The length of the CDR3 is 15 residues. Trimming removed 4 bases from V and 5 bases from J; junction bases left unmatched: 6. For the CDR3, the DNA is TGTGCCAGCAGCTCCTCTAGCGGGGGAAGAGATACGCAGTATTTT. Encoded protein: CASSSSSGGRDTQYF.

The chain combines TRBV20-1 with TRBJ2-7, with 11 bases that match TRBD2. The CDR3 length is 15 residues. Trimming at V came to 5 bases and at J to 4 bases, leaving 10 bases not matched to a gene. Germline V gene lookup returns CDR1 DFQATT and CDR2 SNEGSKA (reference sequence). CDR3 protein: CSASKIAGGFYEQYF. The CDR3 DNA follows: TGCAGTGCTTCCAAAATAGCGGGAGGGTTTTACGAGCAGTACTTC.

This clonotype was counted between two and nine times. The J gene is TRBJ2-3, the V gene TRBV7-2; D assignment may be TRBD1 or TRBD2 (5 bases each). Germline lookup yields CDR1 SGHTA and CDR2 FQGNSA. Trimming left V 1 base short and J 3 bases short, with 8 bases between. This CDR3 region has 14 residues. The DNA for the CDR3 is TGTGCCAGCAGCTTAGTGAGGGGTACAGATACGCAGTATTTT. Translating it yields CASSLVRGTDTQYF.

This clonotype was picked up many times. The chain employs TRBV29-1 and TRBJ2-3, with TRBD2 as a possible D gene (6 bases). CDR1 and CDR2 from the germline V gene are SQVTM and ANQGSEA. Trimming took off 5 bases at V and 4 bases at J, with 19 bases between the two ends. CDR3 length: 15 residues. In DNA, the CDR3 is TGCAGCGTTCGAGCGGGCCGAGATGTGCCAGATACGCAGTATTTT. Translation gives CSVRAGRDVPDTQYF.

The table lists this clonotype with many counts. The gene calls are TRBV7-9 and TRBJ2-1; D is tentatively TRBD1 or TRBD2 (5 bases each). The ends were cut back, 3 bases at V and 14 bases at J, with 14 bases in the middle. This CDR3 is built from 12 residues. CDR1 SEHNR and CDR2 FQNEAQ come from the germline V gene (reference sequence). CDR3 nucleotides: TGTGCCAGCAGCTTCGTCGAGGGGATAAAGTTCTTC. This translates into CASSFVEGIKFF. Combining the CDR3 with reference TRBV7-9 and TRBJ2-1 gives the whole variable domain DTGVSQNPRHKITKRGQNVTFRCDPISEHNRLYWYRQTLGQGPEFLTYFQNEAQLEKSRLLSDRFSAERPKGSFSTLEIQRTEQGDSAMYLCASSFVEGIKFFGPGTRLTVL.

The CDR3 is CASSLGGAETQYF. The CDR3, as DNA: TGTGCCAGCAGTTTGGGAGGGGCCGAGACCCAGTACTTC. The genes are TRBV28 and TRBJ2-5, with 7 positions matching TRBD2. Trimming cost V 3 bases and J 5 bases; bases outside gene matches: 3. The CDR3 is 13 amino acids. Germline CDR1 reads MDHEN; CDR2 reads SYDVKM.

This clonotype was recorded at least ten times. This sequence joins TRBV2 and TRBJ2-1, with 9 nucleotides matching TRBD2. The CDR3 is 15 residues long. The V gene's germline CDR1 is SNHLY and CDR2 FYNNEI. V lost 7 bases to trimming and J lost 4 bases; unmatched junction nucleotides: 8. This CDR3 is CASTPAGGGYNEQFF. The DNA of the CDR3 is TGTGCCAGCACTCCGGCGGGAGGGGGGTACAATGAGCAGTTCTTC.

The chain carries TRBV29-1 and TRBJ2-4; D is uncertain. The CDR3 is 13 residues long. Trimming removed 3 bases at V and 1 base at J, with 7 bases between. The V gene's germline CDR1 is SQVTM and CDR2 ANQGSEA. CDR3: CSVDSAAKNIQYF. The CDR3 bases are TGCAGCGTTGACAGTGCGGCCAAAAACATTCAGTACTTC.

This clonotype appeared many times. The chain couples TRBV29-1 to TRBJ2-1; 12 positions agree with TRBD1. The CDR3 is made up of 14 amino acids. Germline loops: CDR1 SQVTM, CDR2 ANQGSEA. The V segment lost 6 bases and the J segment 3 bases; nucleotides outside the gene matches: 3. CDR3 in amino acids: CSVRDRGLYNEQFF. DNA for the CDR3: TGCAGCGTGAGGGACAGGGGGCTCTACAATGAGCAGTTCTTC.

The chain is built from TRBV9 and TRBJ2-7; 9 nucleotides match TRBD1. The CDR3 is 13 residues long. The V and J ends lost 3 bases and 3 bases, in that order; junction bases with no gene match: 1. CDR1 is SGDLS and CDR2 is YYNGEE in the germline V gene. CDR3 in DNA: TGTGCCAGCAGCGCGGACAGGGGCTACGAGCAGTACTTC. Its protein is CASSADRGYEQYF. Full variable domain (rest looked up from reference TRBV9 and TRBJ2-7): DSGVTQTPKHLITATGQRVTLRCSPRSGDLSVYWYQQSLDQGLQFLIQYYNGEERAKGNILERFSAQQFPDLHSELNLSSLELGDSALYFCASSADRGYEQYFGPGTRLTVT.

V usage is TRBV7-9 and J usage is TRBJ1-1; TRBD1 aligns across 10 bases. The CDR3 has 12 amino acids. Per the germline V gene, CDR1 is SEHNR and CDR2 is FQNEAQ (reference sequence). The V gene end was trimmed by 1 base and the J gene end by 10 bases; junction bases not matched to a gene: 0. CDR3 amino acids: CASSLGDRGAFF. CDR3 DNA: TGTGCCAGCAGCTTAGGGGACAGGGGAGCTTTCTTT. The variable domain in full, completed from reference TRBV7-9 and TRBJ1-1, reads DTGVSQNPRHKITKRGQNVTFRCDPISEHNRLYWYRQTLGQGPEFLTYFQNEAQLEKSRLLSDRFSAERPKGSFSTLEIQRTEQGDSAMYLCASSLGDRGAFFGQGTRLTVV.

This clonotype was seen ten or more times. J is TRBJ1-5 and V is TRBV4-3; 9 bases fit TRBD1. The CDR3 is made up of 15 amino acids. CDR1 and CDR2 from the germline V gene are LGHNA and YSLEER. Trimming took 3 bases from V and 4 from J; bases not matched to a gene: 4. The CDR3 loop reads CASSQTGGPNQPQHF. CDR3 nucleotide sequence: TGCGCCAGCAGCCAGACAGGGGGACCGAATCAGCCCCAGCATTTT.

This clonotype was observed at least ten times. V is TRBV5-5 and J is TRBJ1-4; TRBD1 matches at 7 bases. CDR1 and CDR2 from the germline V gene are SGHKS and YYEKEE (reference sequence). The CDR3 loop spans 14 amino acids. Trimming removed 5 bases from V and 0 bases from J; junction bases left unmatched: 1. The CDR3 protein is CASRQGSTNEKLFF. DNA of the CDR3: TGTGCCAGCAGACAGGGGTCAACTAATGAAAAACTGTTTTTT.